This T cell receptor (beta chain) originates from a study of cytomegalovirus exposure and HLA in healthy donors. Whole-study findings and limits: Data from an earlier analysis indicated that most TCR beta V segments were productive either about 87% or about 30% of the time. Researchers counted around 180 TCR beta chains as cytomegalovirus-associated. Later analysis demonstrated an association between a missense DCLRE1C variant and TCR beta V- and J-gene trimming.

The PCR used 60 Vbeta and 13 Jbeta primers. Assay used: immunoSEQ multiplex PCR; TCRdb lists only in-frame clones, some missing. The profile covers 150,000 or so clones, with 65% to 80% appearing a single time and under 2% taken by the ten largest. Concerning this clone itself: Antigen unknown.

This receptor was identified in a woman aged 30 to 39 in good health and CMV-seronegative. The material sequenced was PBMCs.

The CDR3 region is CASTTSGRRPRPTDTQYF. The CDR3 DNA follows: TGTGCCAGCACGACTAGCGGGAGGAGACCTAGACCCACAGATACGCAGTATTTT. The chain combines TRBV5-5 with TRBJ2-3; 13 bases align to TRBD2. The V gene's germline CDR1 is SGHKS and CDR2 YYEKEE (reference sequence). The V and J ends lost 6 bases and 2 bases, in that order; junction bases with no gene match: 12. The CDR3 covers 18 residues.